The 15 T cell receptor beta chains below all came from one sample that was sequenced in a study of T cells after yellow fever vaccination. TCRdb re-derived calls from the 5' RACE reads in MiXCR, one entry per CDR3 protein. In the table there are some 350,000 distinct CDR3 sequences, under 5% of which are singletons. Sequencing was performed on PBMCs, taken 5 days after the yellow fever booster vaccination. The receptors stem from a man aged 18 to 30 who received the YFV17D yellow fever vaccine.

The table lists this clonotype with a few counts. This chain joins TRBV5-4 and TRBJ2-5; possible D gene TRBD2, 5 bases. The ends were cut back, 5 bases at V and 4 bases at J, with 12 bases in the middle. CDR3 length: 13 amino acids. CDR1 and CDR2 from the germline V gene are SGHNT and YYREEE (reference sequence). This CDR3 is CASSSARGETQYF. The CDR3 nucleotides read TGTGCCAGCAGTTCGGCCCGGGGAGAGACCCAGTACTTC.

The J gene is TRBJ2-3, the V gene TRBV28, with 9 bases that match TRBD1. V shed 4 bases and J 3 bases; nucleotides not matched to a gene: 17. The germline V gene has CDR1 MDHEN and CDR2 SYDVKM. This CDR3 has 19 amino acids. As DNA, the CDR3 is TGTGCCAGCAGTTCTAACTCATGGGACAGGGAGGGGAATACAGATACGCAGTATTTT. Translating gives CASSSNSWDREGNTDTQYF.

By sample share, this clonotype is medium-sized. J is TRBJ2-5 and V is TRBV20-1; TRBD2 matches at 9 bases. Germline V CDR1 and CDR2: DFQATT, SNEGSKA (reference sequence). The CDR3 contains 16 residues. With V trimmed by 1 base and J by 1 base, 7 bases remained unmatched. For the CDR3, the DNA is TGCAGTGCTAGAGGGGGGCTAGCGGGGAGCCAAGAGACCCAGTACTTC. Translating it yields CSARGGLAGSQETQYF.

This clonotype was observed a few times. CDR3 in DNA: TGCGCCAGCAGCTTGTACACCGGCACAGATACGCAGTATTTT. Protein sequence: CASSLYTGTDTQYF. The chain joins TRBV5-1 to TRBJ2-3; D gene ambiguous. V gave up 1 base and J gave up 1 base, with 7 bases separating them. The CDR3 runs 14 residues. The germline gives CDR1 SGHRS, CDR2 YFSETQ.

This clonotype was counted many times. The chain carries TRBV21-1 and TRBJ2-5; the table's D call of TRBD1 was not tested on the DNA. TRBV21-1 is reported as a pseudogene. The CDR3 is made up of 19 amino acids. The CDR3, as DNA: TGTGCCAGCAGCAAAGAAGGCCCGTCGGGGCGGGGGAAGGAAGAGACCCAGTACTTC. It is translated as CASSKEGPSGRGKEETQYF.

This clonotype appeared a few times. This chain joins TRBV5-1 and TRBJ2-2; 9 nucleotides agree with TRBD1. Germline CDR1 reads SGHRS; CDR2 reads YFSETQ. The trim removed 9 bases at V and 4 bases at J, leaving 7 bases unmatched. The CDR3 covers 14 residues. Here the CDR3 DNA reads TGCGCCACCTCGGGACAGGGATCCACCGGGGAGCTGTTTTTT. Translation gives CATSGQGSTGELFF.

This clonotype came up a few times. The CDR3 nucleotides read TGTGCCAGCAGTGGACAGGGCTTTGCTGAAGCTTTCTTT. Translation: CASSGQGFAEAFF. The V gene is TRBV12-3 or TRBV12-4, the J gene TRBJ1-1, with 8 bases fitting TRBD1. The CDR3 has 13 amino acids. V trimming: 5 bases; J trimming: 6 bases; junction bases outside the gene matches: 5.

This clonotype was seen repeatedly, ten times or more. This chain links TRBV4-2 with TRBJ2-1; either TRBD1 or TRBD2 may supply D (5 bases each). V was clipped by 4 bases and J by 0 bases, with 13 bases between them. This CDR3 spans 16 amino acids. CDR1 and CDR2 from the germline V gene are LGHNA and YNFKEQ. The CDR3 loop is CASSPGTARSYNEQFF. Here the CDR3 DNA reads TGTGCCAGCAGCCCAGGGACCGCGCGCTCCTACAATGAGCAGTTCTTC.

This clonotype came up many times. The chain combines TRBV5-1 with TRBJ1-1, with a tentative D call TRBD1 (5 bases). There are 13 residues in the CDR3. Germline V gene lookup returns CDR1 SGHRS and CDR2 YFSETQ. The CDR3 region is CVLIRGRNTEAFF. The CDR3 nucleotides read TGCGTCCTGATTAGGGGTCGAAACACTGAAGCTTTCTTT.

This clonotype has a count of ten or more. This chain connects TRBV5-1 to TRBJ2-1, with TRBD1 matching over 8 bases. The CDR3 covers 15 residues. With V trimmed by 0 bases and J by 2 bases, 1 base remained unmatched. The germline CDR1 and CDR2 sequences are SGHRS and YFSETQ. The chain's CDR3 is CASSLAGQAYNEQFF. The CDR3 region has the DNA TGCGCCAGCAGCTTGGCGGGACAGGCCTACAATGAGCAGTTCTTC.

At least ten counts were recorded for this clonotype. CDR3 coding DNA: TGCGCCAGCAAGGGGACAGAACAAATGAACACTGAAGCTTTCTTT. Translating it yields CASKGTEQMNTEAFF. V and J are TRBV10-2 and TRBJ1-1; 7 nucleotides match TRBD1. V lost 7 bases, J lost 0 bases, and 8 bases stayed unmatched. The CDR3 sequence is 15 residues long. Germline V lookup: CDR1 WSHSY, CDR2 SAAADI.

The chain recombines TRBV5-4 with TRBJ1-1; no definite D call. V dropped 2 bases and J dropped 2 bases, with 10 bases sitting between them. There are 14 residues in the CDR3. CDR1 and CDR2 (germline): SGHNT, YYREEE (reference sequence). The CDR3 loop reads CASSFLSTNTEAFF. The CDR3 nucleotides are TGTGCCAGCAGCTTTCTAAGTACTAACACTGAAGCTTTCTTT.

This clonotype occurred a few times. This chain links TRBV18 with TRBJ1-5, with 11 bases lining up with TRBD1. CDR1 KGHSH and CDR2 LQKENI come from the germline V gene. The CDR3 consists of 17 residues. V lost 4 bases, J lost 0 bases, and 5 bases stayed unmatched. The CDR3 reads CASSRTGGGRSNQPQHF. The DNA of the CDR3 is TGTGCCAGCTCACGGACAGGGGGCGGTCGTAGCAATCAGCCCCAGCATTTT.

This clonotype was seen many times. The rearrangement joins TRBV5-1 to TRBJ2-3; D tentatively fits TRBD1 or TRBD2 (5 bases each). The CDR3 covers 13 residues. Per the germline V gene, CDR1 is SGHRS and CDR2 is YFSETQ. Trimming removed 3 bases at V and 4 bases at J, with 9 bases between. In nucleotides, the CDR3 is TGCGCCAGCAGCTCTGGGGGTCCAGATACGCAGTATTTT. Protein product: CASSSGGPDTQYF.

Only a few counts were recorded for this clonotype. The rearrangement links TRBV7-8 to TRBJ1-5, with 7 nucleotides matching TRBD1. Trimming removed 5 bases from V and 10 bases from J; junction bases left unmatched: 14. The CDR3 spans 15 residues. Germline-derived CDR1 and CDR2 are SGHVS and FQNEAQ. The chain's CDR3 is CASSGRTGVHIPQHF. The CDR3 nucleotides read TGTGCCAGCAGCGGCAGGACAGGCGTCCACATCCCCCAGCATTTT.